Shown below are 9 T cell receptor beta chains from a single sample sequenced in a study of regulatory T cells in long-lasting Graves disease. Time point defined: newly diagnosed GD, antithyroid drugs for less than 3 months. PBMC-extracted RNA yielded the TCR library. With iRepertoire HTBI primers and Arm-PCR of CDR3 regions, TCR beta libraries were built. One entry per CDR3 protein, called by TCRdb with MiXCR from the multiplex PCR reads. The sample lists more than 400,000 distinct CDR3 sequences; roughly 15% were seen once. These same data were also listed under a study on T cells in Graves' hyperthyroidism and ophthalmopathy.

Sequencing used peripheral blood mononuclear cells (PBMCs), obtained at new diagnosis, from a patient treated with antithyroid drugs. The origin of the receptors is a man aged 35 to 55 with Graves disease.

This clonotype was detected a few times. The CDR3, as DNA: TGTGCTAGTGGTTTGGTACTAGGACAGGACACCGGGGAGCTGTTTTTT. As protein: CASGLVLGQDTGELFF. V gene TRBV12-5 combines with J gene TRBJ2-2; 7 bases fit TRBD1. The CDR3 sequence is 16 residues long. V shed 0 bases, J shed 3 bases, and the junction held 4 bases outside the gene matches. Per germline, CDR1 LGHNT and CDR2 FRNRAP.

There are a few counts of this clonotype. The chain employs TRBV10-2 and TRBJ2-7; 12 positions agree with TRBD2. Germline values: CDR1 WSHSY, CDR2 SAAADI. This CDR3 contains 15 residues. Trimming removed 6 bases from V and 5 bases from J; junction bases left unmatched: 8. The DNA of the CDR3 is TGCGCCAGCAGGGTGACTAGCGGGAGTGGCAACGAGCAGTACTTC. Encoded protein: CASRVTSGSGNEQYF.

V is TRBV29-1 and J is TRBJ2-1; D possibly corresponds to TRBD2 (5 bases). The CDR3 spans 14 residues. The V gene's germline CDR1 is SQVTM and CDR2 ANQGSEA. The V end was cut by 8 bases, the J end by 0 bases, with 14 bases between. The CDR3 loop is CSIGGGSSYNEQFF. DNA for the CDR3: TGCAGCATAGGAGGAGGTAGCTCCTACAATGAGCAGTTCTTC.

With respect to this clonotype: Sequence at one end of the junction differs from germline and may be a read error. The rearrangement joins TRBV27 to TRBJ2-1, with 14 nucleotides matching TRBD2. Germline CDR1 is MNHEY and CDR2 is SMNVEV (reference sequence). This CDR3 region has 15 residues. The CDR3 reads CASSPGLAGDNKQFF. CDR3 nucleotide sequence: TGTGCCAGCAGTCCGGGACTAGCGGGGGACAATAAGCAGTTCTTC.

This clonotype was observed a handful of times. This rearrangement joins TRBV7-9 to TRBJ2-2; 10 bases map to TRBD2. The CDR3 extends over 16 amino acids. With 5 bases clipped from V and 6 bases from J, the junction kept 9 bases outside the gene matches. Germline V gives CDR1 SEHNR, CDR2 FQNEAQ (reference sequence). DNA of the CDR3: TGTGCCAGCAGCCCAAGGGGGCTAGCGGGAGCCGGGGAGCTGTTTTTT. Its translation is CASSPRGLAGAGELFF.

The DNA for the CDR3 is TGTGCCAGCAGTCTGCCGGGACAGGGGGTATACGAGCAGTACTTC. Translating it yields CASSLPGQGVYEQYF. The V gene is TRBV28, the J gene TRBJ2-7, with 11 bases lining up with TRBD1. This CDR3 spans 15 amino acids. With V trimmed by 5 bases and J by 4 bases, 7 bases remained unmatched. Per the germline V gene, CDR1 is MDHEN and CDR2 is SYDVKM.

This clonotype was picked up many times. The chain employs TRBV5-1 and TRBJ1-4; the D is unclear. V dropped 4 bases and J dropped 1 base, with 11 bases sitting between them. Germline CDR1 is SGHRS and CDR2 is YFSETQ. This CDR3 is 15 amino acids long. The CDR3 is CASSPSGRTNEKLFF. CDR3 sequence (DNA): TGCGCCAGCAGCCCTTCGGGCAGAACTAATGAAAAACTGTTTTTT.

Only a few counts were recorded for this clonotype. The chain combines TRBV20-1 with TRBJ2-1; D is ambiguous. CDR3 size: 13 residues. V gave up 2 bases and J gave up 2 bases, with 7 bases separating them. Germline lookup yields CDR1 DFQATT and CDR2 SNEGSKA (reference sequence). The CDR3 here is CSARRATYNEQFF. In DNA, the CDR3 is TGCAGTGCTAGAAGGGCCACCTACAATGAGCAGTTCTTC.

This clonotype was seen repeatedly, ten times or more. The rearrangement links TRBV20-1 to TRBJ1-5, with 9 bases fitting TRBD1. The J segment lost 2 bases and the V segment lost 0 bases, leaving 11 bases of the junction unmatched. Per germline, CDR1 DFQATT and CDR2 SNEGSKA (reference sequence). The CDR3 covers 18 residues. CDR3 bases: TGCAGTGCTAGAGATCTCCTCGGGACAGGGTCGGGCAATCAGCCCCAGCATTTT. This gives the protein CSARDLLGTGSGNQPQHF.